Below are 2 T cell receptor beta chains sequenced from a single sample in a study of T cells after yellow fever vaccination. Using its own MiXCR run on the 5' RACE reads, TCRdb lists one record per CDR3 protein. This repertoire shows 150,000 to 200,000 distinct CDR3 sequences, approximately 9.9% found once; its top ten account for approximately 35%. This specimen consisted of CD8+ T cells sorted from PBMCs, obtained 45 days after the yellow fever booster vaccination. The receptor set was obtained from a young man who received the YFV17D yellow fever vaccine.

As concerns this clonotype: Relative to the germline gene, one junction end is altered; a read error may explain this. The chain is built from TRBV18 and TRBJ1-1; 7 bases map to TRBD1. This CDR3 has 15 amino acids. Germline CDR1 and CDR2: KGHSH and LQKENI. DNA for the CDR3: TGTGCCAGCTCACCACCGGGACAGCGCAACACCGAAGCTTTCTTT. Translated, it gives CASSPPGQRNTEAFF. The full variable domain, its missing parts supplied by reference TRBV18 and TRBJ1-1, is NAGVMQNPRHLVRRRGQEARLRCSPMKGHSHVYWYRQLPEEGLKFMVYLQKENIIDESGMPKERFSAEFPKEGPSILRIQQVVRGDSAAYFCASSPPGQRNTEAFFGQGTRLTVV.

The J gene is TRBJ2-1, the V gene TRBV7-2, with D possibly being TRBD2 (6 bases). This CDR3 is 17 amino acids long. Germline CDR1 SGHTA, CDR2 FQGNSA. Between the trimmed V and J ends, which lost 1 base and 5 bases, there was a span of 18 bases. CDR3 DNA: TGTGCCAGCAGCTTAGTGCCCGGGCGGGGCACAAACAATGAGCAGTTCTTC. Amino acid sequence: CASSLVPGRGTNNEQFF.